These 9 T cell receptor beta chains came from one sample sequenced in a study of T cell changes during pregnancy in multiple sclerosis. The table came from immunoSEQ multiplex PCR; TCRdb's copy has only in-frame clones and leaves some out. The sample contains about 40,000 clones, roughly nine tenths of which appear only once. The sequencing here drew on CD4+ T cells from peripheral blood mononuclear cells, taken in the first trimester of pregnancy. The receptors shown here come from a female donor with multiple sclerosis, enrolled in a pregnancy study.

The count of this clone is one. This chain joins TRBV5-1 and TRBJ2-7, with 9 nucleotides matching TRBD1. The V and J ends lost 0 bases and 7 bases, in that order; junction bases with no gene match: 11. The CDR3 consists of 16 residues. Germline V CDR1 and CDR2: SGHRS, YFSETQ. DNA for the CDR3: TGCGCCAGCAGCTTGGGTGTTAGGACAGGGGAAGGGGAGCAGTACTTC. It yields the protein CASSLGVRTGEGEQYF.

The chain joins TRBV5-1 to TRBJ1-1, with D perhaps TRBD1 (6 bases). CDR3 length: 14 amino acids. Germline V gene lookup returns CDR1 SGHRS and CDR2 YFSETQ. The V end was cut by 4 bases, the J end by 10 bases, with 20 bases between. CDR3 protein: CASSLGERGQGAFF. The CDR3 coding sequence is TGCGCCAGCAGCCTGGGAGAGCGGGGGCAGGGAGCTTTCTTT. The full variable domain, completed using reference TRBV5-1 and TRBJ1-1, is KAGVTQTPRYLIKTRGQQVTLSCSPISGHRSVSWYQQTPGQGLQFLFEYFSETQRNKGNFPGRFSGRQFSNSRSEMNVSTLELGDSALYLCASSLGERGQGAFFGQGTRLTVV.

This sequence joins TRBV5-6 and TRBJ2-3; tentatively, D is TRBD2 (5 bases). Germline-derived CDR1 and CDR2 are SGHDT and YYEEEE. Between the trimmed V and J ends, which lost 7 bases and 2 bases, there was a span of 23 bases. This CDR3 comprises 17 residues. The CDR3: CASQGERGLELTDTQYF. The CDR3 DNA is TGTGCCAGCCAAGGCGAACGAGGACTGGAGCTCACAGATACGCAGTATTTT.

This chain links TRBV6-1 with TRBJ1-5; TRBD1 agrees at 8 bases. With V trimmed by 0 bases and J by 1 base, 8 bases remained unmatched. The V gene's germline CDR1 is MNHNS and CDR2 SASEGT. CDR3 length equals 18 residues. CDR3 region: CASSEARTGPVSNQPQHF. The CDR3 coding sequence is TGTGCCAGCAGTGAAGCCCGGACAGGGCCGGTCAGCAATCAGCCCCAGCATTTT.

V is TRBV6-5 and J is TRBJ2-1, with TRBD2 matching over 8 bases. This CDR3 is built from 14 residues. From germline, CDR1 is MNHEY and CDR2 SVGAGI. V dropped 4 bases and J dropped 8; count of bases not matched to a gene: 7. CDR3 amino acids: CASSSGTSRDEQFF. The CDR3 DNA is TGTGCCAGCAGTTCTGGGACTAGTCGGGATGAGCAGTTCTTC.

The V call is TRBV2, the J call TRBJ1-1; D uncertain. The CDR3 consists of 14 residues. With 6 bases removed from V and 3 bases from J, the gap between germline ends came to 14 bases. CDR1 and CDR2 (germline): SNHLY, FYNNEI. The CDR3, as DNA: TGTGCCAGCAGCGCGGGGAGCGACCACACTGAAGCTTTCTTT. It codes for CASSAGSDHTEAFF. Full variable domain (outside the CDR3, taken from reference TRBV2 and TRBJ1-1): EPEVTQTPSHQVTQMGQEVILRCVPISNHLYFYWYRQILGQKVEFLVSFYNNEISEKSEIFDDQFSVERPDGSNFTLKIRSTKLEDSAMYFCASSAGSDHTEAFFGQGTRLTVV.

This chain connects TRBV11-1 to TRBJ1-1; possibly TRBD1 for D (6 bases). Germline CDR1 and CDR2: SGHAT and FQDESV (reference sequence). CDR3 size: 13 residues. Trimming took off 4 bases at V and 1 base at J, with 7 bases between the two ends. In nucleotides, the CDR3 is TGTGCCAGCAGCTCACAGGGGAACACTGAAGCTTTCTTT. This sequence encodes CASSSQGNTEAFF.

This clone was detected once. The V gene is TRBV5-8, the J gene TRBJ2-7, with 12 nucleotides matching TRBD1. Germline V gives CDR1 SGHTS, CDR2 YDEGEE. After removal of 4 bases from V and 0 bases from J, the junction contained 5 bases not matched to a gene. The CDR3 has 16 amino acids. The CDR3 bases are TGTGCCAGCAGCAAGGGACAGGGGGCCCTCTCCTACGAGCAGTACTTC. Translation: CASSKGQGALSYEQYF.

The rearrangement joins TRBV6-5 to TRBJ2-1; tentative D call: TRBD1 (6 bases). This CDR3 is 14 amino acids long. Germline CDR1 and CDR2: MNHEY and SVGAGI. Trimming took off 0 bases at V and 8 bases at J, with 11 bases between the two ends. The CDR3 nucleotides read TGTGCCAGCAGTTACTCGACACAGGGCTATGAGCAGTTCTTC. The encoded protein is CASSYSTQGYEQFF.